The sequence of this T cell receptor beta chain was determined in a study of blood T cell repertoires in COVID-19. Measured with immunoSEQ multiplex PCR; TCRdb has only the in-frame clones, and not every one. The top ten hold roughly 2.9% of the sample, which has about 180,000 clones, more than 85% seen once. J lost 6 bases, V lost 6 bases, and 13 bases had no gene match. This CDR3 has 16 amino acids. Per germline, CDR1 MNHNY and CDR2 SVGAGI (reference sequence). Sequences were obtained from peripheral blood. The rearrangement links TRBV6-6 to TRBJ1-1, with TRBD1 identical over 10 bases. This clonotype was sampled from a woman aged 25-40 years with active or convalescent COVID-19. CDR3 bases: TGTGCCAGCAGCCGATCCCCGGGACAGGGGTCTGCTGAAGCTTTCTTT. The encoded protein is CASSRSPGQGSAEAFF.